The 3 T cell receptor beta chains given below trace back to one sample, sequenced in a study of blood T cell repertoires in COVID-19. TCRdb keeps only in-frame clones here, not all; method: immunoSEQ multiplex PCR. The sample records roughly 70,000 clones, 70% to 90% being singletons. The sequenced sample consisted of peripheral blood. The receptors come from a man between 65 and 80 years old with active or convalescent COVID-19.

This clone was seen a handful of times. The chain has TRBV4-2 and TRBJ2-1, with D possibly TRBD1 on 5 matching bases. Germline V gene data show CDR1 as LGHNA and CDR2 as YNFKEQ. The V end was cut by 4 bases, the J end by 0 bases, with 16 bases between. The CDR3 sequence is 17 residues long. This CDR3 is CASSPIETVSSYNEQFF. CDR3 DNA sequence: TGTGCCAGCAGCCCAATCGAGACAGTATCCTCCTACAATGAGCAGTTCTTC.

This clone was seen only a few times. The gene calls are TRBV6-1 and TRBJ1-3; D is perhaps TRBD1 (6 bases). The germline gives CDR1 MNHNS, CDR2 SASEGT. V lost 3 bases to trimming and J lost 5 bases, with 11 bases between them. The CDR3 loop spans 14 amino acids. Written as DNA, the CDR3 is TGTGCCAGCAGTGATTCACAGGGTAGAAACACCATATATTTT. Translating gives CASSDSQGRNTIYF.

The chain employs TRBV29-1 and TRBJ1-2; 7 positions agree with TRBD1. The CDR3 has 12 residues. CDR1 and CDR2 from the germline V gene are SQVTM and ANQGSEA. V dropped 7 bases and J dropped 2; count of bases not matched to a gene: 4. The CDR3 region is CSAGQANYGYTF. The CDR3 DNA reads as TGCAGCGCAGGACAGGCAAACTATGGCTACACCTTC.